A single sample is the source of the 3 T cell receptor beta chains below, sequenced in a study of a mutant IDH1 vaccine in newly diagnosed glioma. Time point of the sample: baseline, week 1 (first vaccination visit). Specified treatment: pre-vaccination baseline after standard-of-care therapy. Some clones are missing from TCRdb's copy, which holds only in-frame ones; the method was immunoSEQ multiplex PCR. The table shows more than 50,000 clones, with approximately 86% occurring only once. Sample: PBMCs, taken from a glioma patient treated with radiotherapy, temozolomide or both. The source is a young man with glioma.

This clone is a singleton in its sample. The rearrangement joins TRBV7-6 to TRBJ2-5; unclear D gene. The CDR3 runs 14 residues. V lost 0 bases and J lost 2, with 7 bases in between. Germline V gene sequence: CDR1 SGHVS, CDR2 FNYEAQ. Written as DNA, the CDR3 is TGTGCCAGCAGCTTAGCGGCGGAGCAAGAGACCCAGTACTTC. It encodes CASSLAAEQETQYF.

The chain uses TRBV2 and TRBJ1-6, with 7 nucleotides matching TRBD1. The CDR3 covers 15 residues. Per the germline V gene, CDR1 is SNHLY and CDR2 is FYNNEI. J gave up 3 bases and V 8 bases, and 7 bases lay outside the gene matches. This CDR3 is CASGEGQFYNSPLHF. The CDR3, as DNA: TGTGCCAGCGGGGAGGGACAGTTCTATAATTCACCCCTCCACTTT. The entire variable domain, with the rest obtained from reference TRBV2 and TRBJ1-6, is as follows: EPEVTQTPSHQVTQMGQEVILRCVPISNHLYFYWYRQILGQKVEFLVSFYNNEISEKSEIFDDQFSVERPDGSNFTLKIRSTKLEDSAMYFCASGEGQFYNSPLHFGNGTRLTVT.

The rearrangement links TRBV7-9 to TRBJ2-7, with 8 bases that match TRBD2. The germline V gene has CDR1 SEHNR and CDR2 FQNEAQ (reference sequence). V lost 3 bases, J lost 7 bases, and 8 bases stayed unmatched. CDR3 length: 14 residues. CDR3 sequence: CASSFGGGPGEQYF. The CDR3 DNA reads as TGTGCCAGCAGCTTTGGCGGGGGGCCGGGGGAGCAGTACTTC.